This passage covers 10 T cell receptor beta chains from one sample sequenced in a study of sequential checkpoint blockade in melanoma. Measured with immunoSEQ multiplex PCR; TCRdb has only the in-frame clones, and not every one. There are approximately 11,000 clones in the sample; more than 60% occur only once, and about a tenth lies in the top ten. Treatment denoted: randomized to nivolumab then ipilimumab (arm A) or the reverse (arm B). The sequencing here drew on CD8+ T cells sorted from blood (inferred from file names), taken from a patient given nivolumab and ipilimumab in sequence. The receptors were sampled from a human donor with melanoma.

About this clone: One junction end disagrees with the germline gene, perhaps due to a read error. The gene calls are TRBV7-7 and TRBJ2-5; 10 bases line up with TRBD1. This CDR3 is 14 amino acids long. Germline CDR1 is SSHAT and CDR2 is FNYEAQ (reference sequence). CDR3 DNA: TGTGCTAGCAGCTTTTTGGGACAGGGGAAGACCCAGTACTTC. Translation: CASSFLGQGKTQYF.

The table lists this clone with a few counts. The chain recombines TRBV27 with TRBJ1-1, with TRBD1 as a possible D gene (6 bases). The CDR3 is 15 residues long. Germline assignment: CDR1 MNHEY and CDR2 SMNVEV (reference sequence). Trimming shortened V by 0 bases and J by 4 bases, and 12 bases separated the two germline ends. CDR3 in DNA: TGTGCCAGCAGTTTATCAACCCTAGGGGGCACTGAAGCTTTCTTT. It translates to CASSLSTLGGTEAFF.

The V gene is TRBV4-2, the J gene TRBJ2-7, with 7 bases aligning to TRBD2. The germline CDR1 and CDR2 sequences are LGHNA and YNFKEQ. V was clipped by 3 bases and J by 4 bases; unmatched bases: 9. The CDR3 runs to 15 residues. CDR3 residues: CASSHRSGEGYEQYF. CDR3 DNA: TGTGCCAGCAGCCATCGATCCGGGGAGGGGTACGAGCAGTACTTC.

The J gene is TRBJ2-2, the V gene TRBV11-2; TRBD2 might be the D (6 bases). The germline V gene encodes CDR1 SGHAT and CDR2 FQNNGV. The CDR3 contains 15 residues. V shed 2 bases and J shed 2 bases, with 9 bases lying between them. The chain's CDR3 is CASSLLASNTGELFF. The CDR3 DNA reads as TGTGCCAGCAGCTTACTAGCGTCAAACACCGGGGAGCTGTTTTTT.

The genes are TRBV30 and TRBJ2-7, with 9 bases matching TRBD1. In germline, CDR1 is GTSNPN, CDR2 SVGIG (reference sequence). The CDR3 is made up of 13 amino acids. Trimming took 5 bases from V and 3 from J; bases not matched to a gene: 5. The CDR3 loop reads CAWWDRDYYEQYF. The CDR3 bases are TGTGCCTGGTGGGACAGGGACTACTACGAGCAGTACTTC.

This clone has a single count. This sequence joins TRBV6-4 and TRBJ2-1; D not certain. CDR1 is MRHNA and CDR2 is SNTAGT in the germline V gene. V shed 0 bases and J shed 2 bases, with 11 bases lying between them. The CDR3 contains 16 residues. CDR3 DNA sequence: TGTGCCAGCAGTGACTCGGTGAGTGCAACCTACAATGAGCAGTTCTTC. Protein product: CASSDSVSATYNEQFF.

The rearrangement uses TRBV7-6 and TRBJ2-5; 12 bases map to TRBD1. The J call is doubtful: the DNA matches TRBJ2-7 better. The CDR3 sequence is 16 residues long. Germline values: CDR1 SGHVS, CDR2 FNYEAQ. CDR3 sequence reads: CASSLEPGQGASEQYF. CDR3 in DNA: TGTGCCAGCAGCTTAGAACCGGGACAGGGGGCCTCCGAGCAGTACTTC.

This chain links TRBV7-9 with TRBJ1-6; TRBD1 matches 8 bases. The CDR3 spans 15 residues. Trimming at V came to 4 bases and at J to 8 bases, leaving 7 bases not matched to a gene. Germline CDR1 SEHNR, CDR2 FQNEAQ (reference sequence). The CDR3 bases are TGTGCCAGCAGCTGGACAGGGATGAGAGATTCACCCCTCCACTTT. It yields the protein CASSWTGMRDSPLHF.

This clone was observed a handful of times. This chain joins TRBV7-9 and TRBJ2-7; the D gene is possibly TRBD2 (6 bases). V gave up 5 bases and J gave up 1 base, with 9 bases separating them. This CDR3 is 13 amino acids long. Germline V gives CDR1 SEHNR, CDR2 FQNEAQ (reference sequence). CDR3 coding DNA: TGTGCCAGCAGCCCCCGGGAGTCCTACGAGCAGTACTTC. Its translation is CASSPRESYEQYF.

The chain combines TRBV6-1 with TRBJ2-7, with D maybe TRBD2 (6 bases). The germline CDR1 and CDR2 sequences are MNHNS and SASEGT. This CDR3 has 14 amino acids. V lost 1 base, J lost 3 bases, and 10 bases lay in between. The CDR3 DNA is TGTGCCAGCAGTGAAGTCGAGGAGGGCTACGAGCAGTACTTC. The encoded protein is CASSEVEEGYEQYF.